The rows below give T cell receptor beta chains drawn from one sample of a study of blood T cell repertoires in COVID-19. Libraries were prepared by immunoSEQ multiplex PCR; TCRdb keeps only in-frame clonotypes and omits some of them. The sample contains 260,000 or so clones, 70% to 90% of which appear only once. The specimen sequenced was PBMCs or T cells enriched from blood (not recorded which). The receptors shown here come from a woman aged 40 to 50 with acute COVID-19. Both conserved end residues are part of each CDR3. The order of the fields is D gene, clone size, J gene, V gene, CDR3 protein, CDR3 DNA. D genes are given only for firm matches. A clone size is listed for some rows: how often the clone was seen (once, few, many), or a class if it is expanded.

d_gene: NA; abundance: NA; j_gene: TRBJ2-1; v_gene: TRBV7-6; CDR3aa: CASSRMTGRNYNEQFF; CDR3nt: TGTGCCAGCAGCCGAATGACAGGCCGTAACTACAATGAGCAGTTCTTC
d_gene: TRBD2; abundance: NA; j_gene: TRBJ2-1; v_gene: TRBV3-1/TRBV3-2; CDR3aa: CASGGLAGMNEQFF; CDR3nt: TGTGCCAGCGGGGGACTAGCGGGAATGAATGAGCAGTTCTTC
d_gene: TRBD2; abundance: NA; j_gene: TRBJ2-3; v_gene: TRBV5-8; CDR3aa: CASSLGLAGGLDTQYF; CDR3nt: TGTGCCAGCAGCTTGGGACTAGCGGGAGGTCTAGATACGCAGTATTTT
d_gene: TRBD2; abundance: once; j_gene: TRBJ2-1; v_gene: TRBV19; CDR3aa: CASSGLAGYNEQFF; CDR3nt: TGTGCCAGTAGTGGGCTAGCGGGGTACAATGAGCAGTTCTTC
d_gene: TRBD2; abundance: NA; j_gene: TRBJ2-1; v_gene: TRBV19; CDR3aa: CASSIDLAGGNEQFF; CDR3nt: TGTGCCAGTAGTATAGATCTAGCGGGAGGCAATGAGCAGTTCTTC
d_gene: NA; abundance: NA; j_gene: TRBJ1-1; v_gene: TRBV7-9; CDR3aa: CASSSNMNTEAFF; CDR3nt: TGTGCCAGCAGCTCGAACATGAACACTGAAGCTTTCTTT
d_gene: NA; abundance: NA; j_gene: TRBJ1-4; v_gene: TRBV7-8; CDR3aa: CASSKGTHYNEKLFF; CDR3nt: TGTGCCAGCAGCAAGGGGACACATTATAATGAAAAACTGTTTTTT
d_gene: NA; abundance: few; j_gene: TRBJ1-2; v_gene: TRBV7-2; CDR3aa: CASSSLRGVYGYTF; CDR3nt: TGTGCCAGCAGTTCTCTTAGGGGTGTCTATGGCTACACCTTC
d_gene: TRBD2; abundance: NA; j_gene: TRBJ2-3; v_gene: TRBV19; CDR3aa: CASSVQTSGSYPDTQYF; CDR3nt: TGTGCCAGTAGTGTACAGACTAGCGGGAGTTACCCAGATACGCAGTATTTT
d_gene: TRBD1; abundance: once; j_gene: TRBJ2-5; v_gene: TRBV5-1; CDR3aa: CASSLGQGAQETQYF; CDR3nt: TGCGCCAGCAGCTTGGGACAGGGGGCCCAAGAGACCCAGTACTTC
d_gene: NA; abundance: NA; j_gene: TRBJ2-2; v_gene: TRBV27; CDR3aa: CASSLSEGVPGELFF; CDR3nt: TGTGCCAGCAGTTTAAGCGAGGGGGTACCCGGGGAGCTGTTTTTT
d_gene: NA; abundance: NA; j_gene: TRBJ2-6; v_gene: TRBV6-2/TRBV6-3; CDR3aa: CASSYQGGGANVLTF; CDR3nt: TGTGCCAGCAGTTACCAGGGCGGCGGGGCCAACGTCCTGACTTTC
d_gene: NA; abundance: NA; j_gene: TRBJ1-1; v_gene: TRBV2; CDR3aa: CASSYRAGTEAFF; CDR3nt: TGTGCCAGCAGCTACAGGGCTGGCACTGAAGCTTTCTTT
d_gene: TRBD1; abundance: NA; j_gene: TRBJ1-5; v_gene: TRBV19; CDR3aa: CASTIAGGNQPQHF; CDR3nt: TGTGCCAGCACAATCGCAGGGGGGAATCAGCCCCAGCATTTT
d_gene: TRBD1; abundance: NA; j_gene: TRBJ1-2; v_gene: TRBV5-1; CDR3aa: CASRMTTGGMEGYTF; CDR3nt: TGCGCCAGCAGGATGACTACAGGGGGCATGGAGGGCTACACCTTC
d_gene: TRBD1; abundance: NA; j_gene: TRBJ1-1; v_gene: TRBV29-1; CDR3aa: CSGRGTGKTEAFF; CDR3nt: TGCAGCGGGCGCGGGACAGGGAAAACTGAAGCTTTCTTT
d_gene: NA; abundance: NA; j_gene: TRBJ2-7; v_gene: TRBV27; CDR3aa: CASSGHPRTQYF; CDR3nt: TGTGCCAGCAGTGGCCACCCAAGAACACAGTACTTC
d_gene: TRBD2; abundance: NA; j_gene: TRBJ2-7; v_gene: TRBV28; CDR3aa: CASSSPGLAGVYEQYF; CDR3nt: TGTGCCAGCAGTTCTCCCGGACTAGCGGGAGTGTACGAGCAGTACTTC
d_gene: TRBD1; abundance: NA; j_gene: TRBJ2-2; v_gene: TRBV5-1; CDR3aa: CASSPEPGTGGELFF; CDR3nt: TGCGCCAGCAGCCCAGAACCGGGGACAGGCGGGGAGCTGTTTTTT
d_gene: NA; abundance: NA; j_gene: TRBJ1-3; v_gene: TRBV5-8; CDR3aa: CASSLGSRSGNTIYF; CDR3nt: TGTGCCAGCAGTCTGGGGAGCAGGTCTGGAAACACCATATATTTT
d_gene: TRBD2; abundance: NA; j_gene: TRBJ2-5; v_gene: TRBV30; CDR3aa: CAWWGGETQYF; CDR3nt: TGTGCCTGGTGGGGGGGGGAGACCCAGTACTTC
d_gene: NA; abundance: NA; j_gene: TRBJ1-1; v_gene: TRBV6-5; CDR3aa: CASTEENGRNTEAFF; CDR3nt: TGTGCCAGCACCGAAGAAAATGGCCGGAACACTGAAGCTTTCTTT
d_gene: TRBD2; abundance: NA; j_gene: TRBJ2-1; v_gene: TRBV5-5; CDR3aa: CASSLAGELHHEQFF; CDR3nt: TGTGCCAGCTCCCTAGCGGGAGAGCTCCATCATGAGCAGTTCTTC
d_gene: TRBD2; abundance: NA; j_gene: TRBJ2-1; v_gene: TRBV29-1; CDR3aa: CSPELAGEYNEQFF; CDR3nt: TGCAGCCCAGAACTAGCGGGAGAGTACAATGAGCAGTTCTTC
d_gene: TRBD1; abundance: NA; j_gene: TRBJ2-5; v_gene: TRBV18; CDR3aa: CASSHPDREAKTQYF; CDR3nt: TGTGCCAGCTCACACCCGGACAGGGAGGCAAAGACCCAGTACTTC
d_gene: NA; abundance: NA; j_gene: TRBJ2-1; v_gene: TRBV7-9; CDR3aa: CASSYEANEQFF; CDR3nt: TGTGCCAGCAGCTATGAAGCCAATGAGCAGTTCTTC